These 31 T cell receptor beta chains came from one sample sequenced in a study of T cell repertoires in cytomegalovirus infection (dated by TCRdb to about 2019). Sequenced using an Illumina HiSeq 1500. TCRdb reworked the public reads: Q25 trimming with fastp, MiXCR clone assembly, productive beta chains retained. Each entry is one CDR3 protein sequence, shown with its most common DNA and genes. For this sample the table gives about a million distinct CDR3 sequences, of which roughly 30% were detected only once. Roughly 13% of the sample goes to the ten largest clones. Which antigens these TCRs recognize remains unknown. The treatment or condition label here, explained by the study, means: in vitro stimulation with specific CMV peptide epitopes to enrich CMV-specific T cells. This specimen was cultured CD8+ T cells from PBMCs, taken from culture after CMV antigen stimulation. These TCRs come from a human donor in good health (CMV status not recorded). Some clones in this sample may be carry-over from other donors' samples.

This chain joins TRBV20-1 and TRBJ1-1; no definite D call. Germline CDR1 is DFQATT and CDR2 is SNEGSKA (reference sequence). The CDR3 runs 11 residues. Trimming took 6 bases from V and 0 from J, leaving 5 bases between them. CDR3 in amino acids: CSAVMNTEAFF. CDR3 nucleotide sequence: TGCAGTGCAGTAATGAACACTGAAGCTTTCTTT.

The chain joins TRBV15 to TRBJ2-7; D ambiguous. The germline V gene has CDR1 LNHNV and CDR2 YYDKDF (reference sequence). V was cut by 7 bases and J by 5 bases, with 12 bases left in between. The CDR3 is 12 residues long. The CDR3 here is CATMGLPHEQYF. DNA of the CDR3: TGTGCCACCATGGGCCTTCCCCACGAGCAGTACTTC. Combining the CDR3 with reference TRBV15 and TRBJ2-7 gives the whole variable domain DAMVIQNPRYQVTQFGKPVTLSCSQTLNHNVMYWYQQKSSQAPKLLFHYYDKDFNNEADTPDNFQSRRPNTSFCFLDIRSPGLGDTAMYLCATMGLPHEQYFGPGTRLTVT.

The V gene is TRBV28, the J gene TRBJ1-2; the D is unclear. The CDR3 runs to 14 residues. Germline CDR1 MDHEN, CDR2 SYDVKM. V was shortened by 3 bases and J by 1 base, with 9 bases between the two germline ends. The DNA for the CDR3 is TGTGCCAGCAGTTTCTACGGCTTTAACTATGGCTACACCTTC. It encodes CASSFYGFNYGYTF.

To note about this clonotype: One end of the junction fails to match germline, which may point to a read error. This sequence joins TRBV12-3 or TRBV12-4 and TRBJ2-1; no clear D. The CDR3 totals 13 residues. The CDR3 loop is CTSSFSSYNEQFF. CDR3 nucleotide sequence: TGTACCAGCAGTTTCTCGTCCTACAATGAGCAGTTCTTC.

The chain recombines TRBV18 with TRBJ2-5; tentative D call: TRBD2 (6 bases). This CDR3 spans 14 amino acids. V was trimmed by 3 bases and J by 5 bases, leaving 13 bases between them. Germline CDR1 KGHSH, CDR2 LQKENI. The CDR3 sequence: CASSPSGDRETQYF. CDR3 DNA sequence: TGTGCCAGCTCACCTTCGGGGGATCGGGAGACCCAGTACTTC.

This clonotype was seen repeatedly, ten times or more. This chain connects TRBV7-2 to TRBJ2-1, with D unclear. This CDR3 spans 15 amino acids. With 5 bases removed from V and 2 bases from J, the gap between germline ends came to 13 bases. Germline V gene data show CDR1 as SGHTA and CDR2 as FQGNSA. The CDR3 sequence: CASSDAPNPYNEQFF. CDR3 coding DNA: TGTGCCAGCAGCGACGCGCCGAACCCCTACAATGAGCAGTTCTTC.

The CDR3 coding sequence is TGTGCCAGCAGCTCCCGGGACCCCCTCGGGGAGCTGTTTTTT. It is translated as CASSSRDPLGELFF. The chain combines TRBV7-6 with TRBJ2-2, with D tentatively TRBD1 or TRBD2 (5 bases each). This CDR3 region has 14 residues. Germline V gene data show CDR1 as SGHVS and CDR2 as FNYEAQ. The germline V and J ends were trimmed by 4 bases and 7 bases, with 13 bases remaining between them.

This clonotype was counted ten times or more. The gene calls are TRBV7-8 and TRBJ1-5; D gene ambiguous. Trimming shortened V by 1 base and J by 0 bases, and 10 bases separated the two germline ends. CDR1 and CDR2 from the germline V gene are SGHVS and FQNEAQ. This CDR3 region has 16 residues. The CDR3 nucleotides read TGTGCCAGCAGCTTAGAAGGAGCCTATAGCAATCAGCCCCAGCATTTT. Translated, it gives CASSLEGAYSNQPQHF.

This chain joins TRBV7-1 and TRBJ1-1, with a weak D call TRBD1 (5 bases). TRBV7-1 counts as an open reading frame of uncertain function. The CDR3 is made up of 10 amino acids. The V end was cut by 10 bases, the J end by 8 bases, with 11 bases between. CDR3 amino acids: CATLWGEAFF. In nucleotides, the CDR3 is TGTGCCACGCTGTGGGGGGAAGCTTTCTTT.

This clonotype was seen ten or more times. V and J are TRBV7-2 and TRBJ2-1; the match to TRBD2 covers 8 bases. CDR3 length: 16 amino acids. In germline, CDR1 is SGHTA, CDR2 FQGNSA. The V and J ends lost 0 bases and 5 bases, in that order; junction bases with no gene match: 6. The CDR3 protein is CASSLAALAENNEQFF. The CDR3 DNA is TGTGCCAGCAGCTTAGCGGCACTAGCGGAAAACAATGAGCAGTTCTTC.

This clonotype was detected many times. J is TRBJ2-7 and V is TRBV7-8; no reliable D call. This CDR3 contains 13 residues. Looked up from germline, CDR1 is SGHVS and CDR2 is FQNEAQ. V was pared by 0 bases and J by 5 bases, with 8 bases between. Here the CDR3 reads CASSLAWANEQYV. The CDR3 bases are TGTGCCAGCAGCTTAGCGTGGGCAAACGAGCAGTACGTC.

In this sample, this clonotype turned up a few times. In nucleotides, the CDR3 is TGCGCCAGCAGCGCGGGCCCAGAGGGTTACGAGCAGTACGTC. Translation: CASSAGPEGYEQYV. The genes are TRBV5-1 and TRBJ2-7, with TRBD2 as a possible D gene (5 bases). Trimming stripped 4 bases from V and 4 bases from J, with 15 bases between. This CDR3 spans 14 amino acids. Germline V gene sequence: CDR1 SGHRS, CDR2 YFSETQ.

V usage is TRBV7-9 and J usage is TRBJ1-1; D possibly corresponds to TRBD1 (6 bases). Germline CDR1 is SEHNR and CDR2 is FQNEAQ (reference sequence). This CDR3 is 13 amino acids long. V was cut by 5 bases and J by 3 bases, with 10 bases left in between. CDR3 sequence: CASSRGGHTEAFF. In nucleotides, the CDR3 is TGTGCCAGCAGCCGAGGGGGGCACACTGAAGCTTTCTTT.

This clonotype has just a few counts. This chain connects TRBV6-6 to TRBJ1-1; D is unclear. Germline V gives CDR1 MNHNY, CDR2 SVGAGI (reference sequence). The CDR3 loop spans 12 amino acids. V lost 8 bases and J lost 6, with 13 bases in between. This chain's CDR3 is CASGKRIPEAFF. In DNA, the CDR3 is TGTGCCAGCGGCAAGCGGATCCCTGAAGCTTTCTTT.

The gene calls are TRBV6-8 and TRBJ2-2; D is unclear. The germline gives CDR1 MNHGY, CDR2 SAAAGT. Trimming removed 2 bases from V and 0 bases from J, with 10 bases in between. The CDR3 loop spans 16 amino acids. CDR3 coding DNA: TGTGCCAGCAGTTACGCTCAGGTGTCGAACACCGGGGAGCTGTTTTTT. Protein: CASSYAQVSNTGELFF.

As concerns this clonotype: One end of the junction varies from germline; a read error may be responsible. The CDR3 sequence is CASGFPRSTEAFF. The CDR3 DNA reads as TGTGCCAGCGGTTTCCCCCGGTCCACTGAAGCTTTCTTT. This sequence joins TRBV12-3 or TRBV12-4 and TRBJ1-1; D gene uncertain. The CDR3 runs 13 residues.

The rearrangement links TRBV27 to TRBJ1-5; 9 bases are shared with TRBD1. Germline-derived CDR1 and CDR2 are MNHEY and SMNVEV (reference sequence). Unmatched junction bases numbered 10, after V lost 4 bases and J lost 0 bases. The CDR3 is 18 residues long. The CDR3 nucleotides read TGTGCCAGCAGTTCGGGACAGGGAGCTCCTTATAGCAATCAGCCCCAGCATTTT. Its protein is CASSSGQGAPYSNQPQHF.

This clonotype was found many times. CDR3 region: CASSKDLLAKNIQYF. The CDR3 coding sequence is TGTGCCAGCAGCAAAGACCTCTTAGCCAAAAACATTCAGTACTTC. The chain carries TRBV7-6 and TRBJ2-4; unclear D gene. V was cut by 5 bases and J by 0 bases, with 11 bases left in between. The CDR3 totals 15 residues. Germline V lookup: CDR1 SGHVS, CDR2 FNYEAQ.

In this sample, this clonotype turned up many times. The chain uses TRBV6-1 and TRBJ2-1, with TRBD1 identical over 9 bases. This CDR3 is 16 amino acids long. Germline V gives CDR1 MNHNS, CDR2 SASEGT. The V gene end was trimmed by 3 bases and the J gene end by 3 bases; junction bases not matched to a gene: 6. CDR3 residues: CASSDQTGGYYNEQFF. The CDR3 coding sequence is TGTGCCAGCAGTGATCAAACAGGGGGCTACTACAATGAGCAGTTCTTC.

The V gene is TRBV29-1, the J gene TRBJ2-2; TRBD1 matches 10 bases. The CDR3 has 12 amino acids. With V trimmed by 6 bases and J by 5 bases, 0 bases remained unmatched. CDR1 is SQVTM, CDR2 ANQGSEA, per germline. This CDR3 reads CSVDRGTGELFF. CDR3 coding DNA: TGCAGCGTGGACAGGGGGACCGGGGAGCTGTTTTTT.

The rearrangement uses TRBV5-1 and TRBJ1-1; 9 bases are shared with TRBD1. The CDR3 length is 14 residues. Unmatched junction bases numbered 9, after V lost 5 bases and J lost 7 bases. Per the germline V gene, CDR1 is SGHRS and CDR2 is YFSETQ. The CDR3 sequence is CASRRDRAPGEAFF. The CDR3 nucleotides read TGCGCCAGCAGAAGGGACAGGGCCCCAGGTGAAGCTTTCTTT.

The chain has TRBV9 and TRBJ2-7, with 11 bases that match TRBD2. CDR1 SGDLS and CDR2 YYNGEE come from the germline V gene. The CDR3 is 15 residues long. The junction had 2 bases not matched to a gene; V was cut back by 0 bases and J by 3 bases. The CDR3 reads CASSVGLAGIYEQYF. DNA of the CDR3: TGTGCCAGCAGCGTAGGACTAGCGGGGATCTACGAGCAGTACTTC.

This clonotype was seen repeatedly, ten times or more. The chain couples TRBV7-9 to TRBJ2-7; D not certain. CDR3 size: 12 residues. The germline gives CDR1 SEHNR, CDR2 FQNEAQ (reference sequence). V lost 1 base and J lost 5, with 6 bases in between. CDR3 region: CASSLVVHEQYF. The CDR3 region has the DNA TGTGCCAGCAGCTTAGTCGTCCACGAGCAGTACTTC.

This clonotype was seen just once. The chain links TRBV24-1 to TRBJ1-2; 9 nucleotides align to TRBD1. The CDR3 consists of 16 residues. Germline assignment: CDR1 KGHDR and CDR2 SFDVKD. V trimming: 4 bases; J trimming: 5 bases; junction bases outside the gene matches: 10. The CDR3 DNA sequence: TGTGCCACCAGTGACCCGACAGGGGGTACGCGATATGGCTACACCTTC. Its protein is CATSDPTGGTRYGYTF.

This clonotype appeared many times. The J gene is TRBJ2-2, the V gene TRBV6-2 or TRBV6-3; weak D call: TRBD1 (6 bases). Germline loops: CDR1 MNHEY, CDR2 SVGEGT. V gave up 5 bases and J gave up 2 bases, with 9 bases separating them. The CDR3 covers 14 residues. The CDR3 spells CASSRTANTGELFF. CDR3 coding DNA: TGTGCCAGCAGTAGGACAGCCAACACCGGGGAGCTGTTTTTT.

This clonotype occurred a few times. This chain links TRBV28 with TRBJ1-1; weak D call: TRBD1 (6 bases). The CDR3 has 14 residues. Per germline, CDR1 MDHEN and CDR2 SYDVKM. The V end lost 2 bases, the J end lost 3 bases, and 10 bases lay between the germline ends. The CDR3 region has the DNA TGTGCCAGCAGTTTAAGGGGGATCTACACTGAAGCTTTCTTT. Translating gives CASSLRGIYTEAFF.

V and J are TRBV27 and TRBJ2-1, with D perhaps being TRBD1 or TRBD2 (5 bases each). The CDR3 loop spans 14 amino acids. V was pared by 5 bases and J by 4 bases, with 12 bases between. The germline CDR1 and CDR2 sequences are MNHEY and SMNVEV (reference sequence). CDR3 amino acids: CASSRGAPYNEQFF. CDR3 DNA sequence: TGTGCCAGCAGTAGGGGAGCACCGTACAATGAGCAGTTCTTC.

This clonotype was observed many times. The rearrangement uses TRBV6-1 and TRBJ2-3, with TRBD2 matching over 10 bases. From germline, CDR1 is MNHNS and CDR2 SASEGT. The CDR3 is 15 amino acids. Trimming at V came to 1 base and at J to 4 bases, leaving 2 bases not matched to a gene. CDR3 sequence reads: CASSEEAGGPDTQYF. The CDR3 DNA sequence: TGTGCCAGCAGTGAAGAAGCGGGGGGGCCAGATACGCAGTATTTT.

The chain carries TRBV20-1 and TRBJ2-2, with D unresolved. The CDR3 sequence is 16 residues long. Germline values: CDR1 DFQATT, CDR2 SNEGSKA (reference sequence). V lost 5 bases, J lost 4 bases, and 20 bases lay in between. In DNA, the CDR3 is TGCAGTGCTGAGAGCAGGTCCACGGCCGGCACCGGGGAGCTGTTTTTT. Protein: CSAESRSTAGTGELFF.

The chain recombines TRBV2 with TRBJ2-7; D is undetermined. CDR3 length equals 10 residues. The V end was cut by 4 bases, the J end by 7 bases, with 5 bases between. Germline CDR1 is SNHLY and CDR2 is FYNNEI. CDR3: CASSVGEQYV. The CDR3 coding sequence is TGTGCCAGCAGTGTGGGGGAGCAGTACGTC.

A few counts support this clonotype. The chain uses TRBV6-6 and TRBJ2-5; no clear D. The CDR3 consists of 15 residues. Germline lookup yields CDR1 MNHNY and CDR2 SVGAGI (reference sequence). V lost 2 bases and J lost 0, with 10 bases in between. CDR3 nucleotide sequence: TGTGCCAGCAGTTACGAAGGAGCGTACCAAGAGACCCAGTACTTC. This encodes CASSYEGAYQETQYF.